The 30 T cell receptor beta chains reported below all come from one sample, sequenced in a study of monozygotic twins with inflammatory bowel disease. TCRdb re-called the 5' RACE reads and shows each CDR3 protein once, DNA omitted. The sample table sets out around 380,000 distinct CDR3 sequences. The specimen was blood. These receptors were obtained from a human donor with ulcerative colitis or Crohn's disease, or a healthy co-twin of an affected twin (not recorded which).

The CDR3: CASSTRTGRNTGELFF. This chain joins TRBV3-1 and TRBJ2-2; TCRdb returns TRBD1, unconfirmable since there is no DNA. Germline V lookup: CDR1 LGHDT, CDR2 YNNKEL (reference sequence). This CDR3 comprises 16 residues.

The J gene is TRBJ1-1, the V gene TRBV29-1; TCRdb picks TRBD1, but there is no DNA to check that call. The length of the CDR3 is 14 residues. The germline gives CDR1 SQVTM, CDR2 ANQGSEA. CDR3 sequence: CSVRKGGLAGEAFF.

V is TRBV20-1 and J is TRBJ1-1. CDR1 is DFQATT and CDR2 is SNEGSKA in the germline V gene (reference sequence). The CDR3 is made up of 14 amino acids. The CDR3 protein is CSAREPGRGVEAFF.

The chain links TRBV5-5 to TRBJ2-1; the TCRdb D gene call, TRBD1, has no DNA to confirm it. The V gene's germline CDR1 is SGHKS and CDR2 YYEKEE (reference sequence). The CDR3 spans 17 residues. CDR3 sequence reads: CASSTPPGGESYNEQFF.

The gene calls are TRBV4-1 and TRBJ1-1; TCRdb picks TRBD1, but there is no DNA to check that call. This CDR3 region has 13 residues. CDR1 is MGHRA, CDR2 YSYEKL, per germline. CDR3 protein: CASSQGTGAEAFF.

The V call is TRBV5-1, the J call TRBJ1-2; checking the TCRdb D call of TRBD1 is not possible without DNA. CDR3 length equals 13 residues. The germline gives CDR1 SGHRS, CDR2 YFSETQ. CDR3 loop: CASSPGQRDGYTF.

Here the CDR3 reads CASSLGDRAGNNSNQPQHF. The chain recombines TRBV5-1 with TRBJ1-5; TCRdb picks TRBD1, but there is no DNA to check that call. Germline-derived CDR1 and CDR2 are SGHRS and YFSETQ. The CDR3 has 19 amino acids. The full variable domain, completed using reference TRBV5-1 and TRBJ1-5, is KAGVTQTPRYLIKTRGQQVTLSCSPISGHRSVSWYQQTPGQGLQFLFEYFSETQRNKGNFPGRFSGRQFSNSRSEMNVSTLELGDSALYLCASSLGDRAGNNSNQPQHFGDGTRLSIL.

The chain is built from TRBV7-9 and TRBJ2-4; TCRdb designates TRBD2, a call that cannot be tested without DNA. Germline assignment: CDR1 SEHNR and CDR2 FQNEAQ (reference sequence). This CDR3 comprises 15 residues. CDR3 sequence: CATSETSGGANIQYF.

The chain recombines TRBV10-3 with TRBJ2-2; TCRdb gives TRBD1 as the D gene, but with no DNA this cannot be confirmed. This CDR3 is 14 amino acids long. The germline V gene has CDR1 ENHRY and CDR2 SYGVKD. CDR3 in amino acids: CAISGALGTGELFF.

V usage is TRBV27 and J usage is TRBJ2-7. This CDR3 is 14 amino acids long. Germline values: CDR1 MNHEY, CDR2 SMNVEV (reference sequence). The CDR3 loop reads CASRPRNAAYEQYF.

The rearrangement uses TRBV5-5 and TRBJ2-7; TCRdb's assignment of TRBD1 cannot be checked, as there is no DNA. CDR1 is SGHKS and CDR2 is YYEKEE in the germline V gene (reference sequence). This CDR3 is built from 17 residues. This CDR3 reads CASSLSAGTGASYEQYF.

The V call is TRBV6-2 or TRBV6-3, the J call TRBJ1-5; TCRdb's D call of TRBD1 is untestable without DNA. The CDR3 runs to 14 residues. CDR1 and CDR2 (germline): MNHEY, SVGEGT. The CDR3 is CASSYFARDQPQHF.

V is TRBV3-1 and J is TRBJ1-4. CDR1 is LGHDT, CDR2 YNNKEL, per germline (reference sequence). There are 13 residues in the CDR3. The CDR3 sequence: CASSQDWGEKLFF.

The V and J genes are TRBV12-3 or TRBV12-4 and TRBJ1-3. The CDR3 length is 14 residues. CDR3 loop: CASRPASSGNTIYF.

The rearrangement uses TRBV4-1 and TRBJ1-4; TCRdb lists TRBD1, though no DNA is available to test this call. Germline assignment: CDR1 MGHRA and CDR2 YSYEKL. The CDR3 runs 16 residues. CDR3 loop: CASSQAPGTGGEKLFF.

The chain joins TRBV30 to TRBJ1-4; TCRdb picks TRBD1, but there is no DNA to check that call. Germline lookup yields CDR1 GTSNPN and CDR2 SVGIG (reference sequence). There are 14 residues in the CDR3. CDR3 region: CAWSLGGAVEKLFF. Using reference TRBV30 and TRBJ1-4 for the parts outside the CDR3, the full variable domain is SQTIHQWPATLVQPVGSPLSLECTVEGTSNPNLYWYRQAAGRGLQLLFYSVGIGQISSEVPQNLSASRPQDRQFILSSKKLLLSDSGFYLCAWSLGGAVEKLFFGSGTQLSVL.

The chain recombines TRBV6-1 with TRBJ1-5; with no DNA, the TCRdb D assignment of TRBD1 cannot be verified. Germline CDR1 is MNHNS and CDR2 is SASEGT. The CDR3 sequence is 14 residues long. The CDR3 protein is CASKGAPGNQPQHF.

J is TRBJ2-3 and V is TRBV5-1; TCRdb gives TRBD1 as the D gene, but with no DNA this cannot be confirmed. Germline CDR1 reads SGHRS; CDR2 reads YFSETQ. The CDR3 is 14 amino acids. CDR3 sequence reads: CASSSRDRGDTQYF.

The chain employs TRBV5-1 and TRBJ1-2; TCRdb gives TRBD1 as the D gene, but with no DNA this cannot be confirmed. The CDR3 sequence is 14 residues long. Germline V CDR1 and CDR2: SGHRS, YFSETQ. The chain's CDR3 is CASSRTGGPHGYTF. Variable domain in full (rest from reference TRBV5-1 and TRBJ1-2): KAGVTQTPRYLIKTRGQQVTLSCSPISGHRSVSWYQQTPGQGLQFLFEYFSETQRNKGNFPGRFSGRQFSNSRSEMNVSTLELGDSALYLCASSRTGGPHGYTFGSGTRLTVV.

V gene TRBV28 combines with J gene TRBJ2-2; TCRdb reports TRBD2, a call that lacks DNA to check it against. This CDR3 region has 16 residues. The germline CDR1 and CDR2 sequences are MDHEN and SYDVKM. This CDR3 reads CASSSPIAAYTGELFF.

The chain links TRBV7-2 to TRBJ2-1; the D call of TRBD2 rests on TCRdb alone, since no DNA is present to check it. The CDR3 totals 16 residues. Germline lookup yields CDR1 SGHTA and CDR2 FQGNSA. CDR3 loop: CASSFAEGISGSKQFF.

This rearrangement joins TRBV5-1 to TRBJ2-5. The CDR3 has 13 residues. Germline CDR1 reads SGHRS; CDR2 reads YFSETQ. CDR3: CASSLARQETQYF.

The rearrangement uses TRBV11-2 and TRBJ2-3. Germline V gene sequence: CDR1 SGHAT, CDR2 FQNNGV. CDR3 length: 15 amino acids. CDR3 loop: CASSLGNGKSDTQYF.

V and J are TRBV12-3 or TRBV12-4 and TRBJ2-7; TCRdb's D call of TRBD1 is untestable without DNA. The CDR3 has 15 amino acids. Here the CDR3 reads CASSIPTGAGYEQYF.

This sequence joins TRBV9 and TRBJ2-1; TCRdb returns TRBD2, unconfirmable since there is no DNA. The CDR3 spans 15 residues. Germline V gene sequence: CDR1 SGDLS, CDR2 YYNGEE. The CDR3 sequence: CASSVAASLVEAQFF.

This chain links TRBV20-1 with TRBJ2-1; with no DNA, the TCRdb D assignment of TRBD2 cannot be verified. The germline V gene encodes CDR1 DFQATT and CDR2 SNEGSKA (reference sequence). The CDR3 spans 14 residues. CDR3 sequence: CSALREGRGDEQFF.

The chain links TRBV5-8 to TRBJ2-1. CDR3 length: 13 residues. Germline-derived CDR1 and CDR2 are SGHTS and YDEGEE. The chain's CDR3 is CASSFWGYNEQFF.

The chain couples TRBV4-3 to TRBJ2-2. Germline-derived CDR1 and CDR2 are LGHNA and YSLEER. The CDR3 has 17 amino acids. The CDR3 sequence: CASSQGTGLPNTGELFF.

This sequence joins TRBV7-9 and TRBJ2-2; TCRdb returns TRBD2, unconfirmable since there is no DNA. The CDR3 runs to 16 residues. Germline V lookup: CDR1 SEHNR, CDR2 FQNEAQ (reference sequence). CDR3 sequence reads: CASSLGERAGTGELFF.

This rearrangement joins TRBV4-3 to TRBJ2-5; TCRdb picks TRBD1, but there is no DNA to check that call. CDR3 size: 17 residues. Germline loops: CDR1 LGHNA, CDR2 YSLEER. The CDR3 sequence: CASSQERPGALQETQYF.